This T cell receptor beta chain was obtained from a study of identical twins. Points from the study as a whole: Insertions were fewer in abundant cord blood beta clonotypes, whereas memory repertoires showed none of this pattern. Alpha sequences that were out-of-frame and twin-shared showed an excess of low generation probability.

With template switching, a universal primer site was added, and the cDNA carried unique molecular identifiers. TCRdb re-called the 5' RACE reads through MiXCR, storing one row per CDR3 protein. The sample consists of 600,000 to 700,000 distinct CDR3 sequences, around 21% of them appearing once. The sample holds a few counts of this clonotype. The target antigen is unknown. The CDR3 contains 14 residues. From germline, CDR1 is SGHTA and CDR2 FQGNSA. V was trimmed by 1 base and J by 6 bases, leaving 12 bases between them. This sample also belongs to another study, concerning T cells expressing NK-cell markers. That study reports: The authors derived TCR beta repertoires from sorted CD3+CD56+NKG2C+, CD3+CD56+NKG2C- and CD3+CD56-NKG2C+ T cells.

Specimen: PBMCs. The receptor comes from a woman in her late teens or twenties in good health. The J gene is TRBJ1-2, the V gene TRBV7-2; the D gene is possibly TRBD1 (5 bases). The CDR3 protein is CASSLVTQGHGYTF. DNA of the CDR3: TGTGCCAGCAGCTTAGTCACGCAGGGTCATGGCTACACCTTC.